This is a list of T cell receptor beta chains from one sample in a study of T cells in Graves' hyperthyroidism and ophthalmopathy. Each CDR3 protein gets one entry after TCRdb re-called the multiplex PCR reads with MiXCR. This table has around 180,000 distinct CDR3 sequences, about 17% appearing once. The sample comprised blood. These receptors were taken from a woman aged 45-65 years with Graves' hyperthyroidism. CDR3s leave out the opening cysteine and the closing phenylalanine or tryptophan.

>TRBJ2-7|TRBV6-5
ASSYEGGADEQY
>TRBJ1-5|TRBV27
ASSFYNQPQH
>TRBJ2-2|TRBV5-1
ASSLDRNTGELF
>TRBJ1-1|TRBV12-3/TRBV12-4
ASIPGGDPLGAEAF
>TRBJ2-7|TRBV5-1
ASKFEGPTYEQY
>TRBJ2-3|TRBV7-9
ASSSRPGLNTDTQY
>TRBJ2-4|TRBV6-2/TRBV6-3
ASTPKTLAKNIQY
>TRBJ2-7|TRBV6-1
ASSDRGVSYEQY
>TRBJ2-7|TRBV9
ASSAAGDGYSYEQY
>TRBJ1-1|TRBV20-1
SARKQGGLGEAF
>TRBJ2-1|TRBV5-1
ASSLTVSGGEQF
>TRBJ1-2|TRBV9
ASSARAAYGYT
>TRBJ2-5|TRBV5-1
ASSQTRRQSFQETQY
>TRBJ1-1|TRBV19
ASSIGSQLEAF
>TRBJ1-1|TRBV11-2
ASSLVMGRTEAF
>TRBJ1-1|TRBV10-3
AISAVNTEAF